These 18 T cell receptor beta chains were sequenced from one sample in a study of cytomegalovirus exposure and HLA in healthy donors. A multiplex PCR was run with 60 Vbeta primers and 13 Jbeta primers. Measured with immunoSEQ multiplex PCR; TCRdb has only the in-frame clones, and not every one. The sample includes about 210,000 clones, about 79% of them seen just once. The sequenced sample was PBMCs. These receptors all stem from a male donor in good health and CMV-seronegative.

The genes are TRBV9 and TRBJ1-5; D gene unclear. This CDR3 spans 13 amino acids. Trimming took off 0 bases at V and 4 bases at J, with 5 bases between the two ends. Germline CDR1 and CDR2: SGDLS and YYNGEE. This CDR3 is CASSVDQNQPQHF. The CDR3 bases are TGTGCCAGCAGCGTAGACCAGAATCAGCCCCAGCATTTT.

Only a few counts were recorded for this clone. V and J are TRBV28 and TRBJ2-7; TRBD2 agrees at 11 bases. The J segment lost 5 bases and the V segment lost 5 bases, leaving 8 bases of the junction unmatched. This CDR3 spans 15 amino acids. CDR1 is MDHEN and CDR2 is SYDVKM in the germline V gene. The CDR3 region is CASSLLAGGPDEQYF. The CDR3 bases are TGTGCCAGCAGTCTCTTAGCGGGAGGGCCGGACGAGCAGTACTTC.

This rearrangement joins TRBV11-3 to TRBJ2-5, with D possibly being TRBD1 (6 bases). V shed 1 base and J shed 7 bases, with 13 bases lying between them. There are 14 residues in the CDR3. Germline V gives CDR1 SGHNT, CDR2 YENEEA. DNA for the CDR3: TGTGCCAGCAGCTTAGCAGGGGCGGCCAGGACCCAGTACTTC. Its translation: CASSLAGAARTQYF.

The CDR3 region is CASSQAEQGDTEAFF. The CDR3 coding sequence is TGTGCCAGCAGCCAAGCGGAACAGGGCGACACTGAAGCTTTCTTT. The chain links TRBV4-2 to TRBJ1-1; D may be TRBD1 (6 bases). The germline V gene encodes CDR1 LGHNA and CDR2 YNFKEQ. Trimming pared 1 base from V and 3 bases from J, leaving 12 bases between. This CDR3 comprises 15 residues.

This clone has a single count. This chain uses TRBV6-6 with TRBJ1-5; D not resolved. CDR1 MNHNY and CDR2 SVGAGI come from the germline V gene (reference sequence). Trimming left V 3 bases short and J 5 bases short, with 5 bases between. The CDR3 covers 12 residues. CDR3 in DNA: TGTGCCAGCAGTTATCGGGATCAGCCCCAGCATTTT. Its translation: CASSYRDQPQHF.

This chain uses TRBV10-2 with TRBJ2-7; 8 nucleotides line up with TRBD1. After removal of 6 bases from V and 3 bases from J, the junction contained 10 bases not matched to a gene. The CDR3 length is 15 residues. Germline V gene data show CDR1 as WSHSY and CDR2 as SAAADI. The CDR3 DNA follows: TGCGCCAGCAGCCCGGACAGGGAAGTCCTCTACGAGCAGTACTTC. Protein sequence: CASSPDREVLYEQYF.

This clone was observed a single time. J is TRBJ1-2 and V is TRBV28, with a possible D match to TRBD1 (6 bases). Germline loops: CDR1 MDHEN, CDR2 SYDVKM. Between the trimmed V and J ends, which lost 6 bases and 4 bases, there was a span of 18 bases. The CDR3 is 15 residues long. The CDR3 sequence: CASSLTREGVYGYTF. For the CDR3, the DNA is TGTGCCAGCAGCCTCACAAGAGAGGGGGTCTATGGCTACACCTTC.

This clone was detected only a few times. The V and J genes are TRBV9 and TRBJ2-4, with 7 nucleotides matching TRBD2. The CDR3 extends over 13 amino acids. Unmatched junction bases numbered 2, after V lost 4 bases and J lost 4 bases. Germline values: CDR1 SGDLS, CDR2 YYNGEE. The CDR3 DNA reads TGTGCCAGCAGCTACGGGGGGAAAAACATTCAGTACTTC. This encodes CASSYGGKNIQYF. Filled out from reference TRBV9 and TRBJ2-4, the complete variable domain reads DSGVTQTPKHLITATGQRVTLRCSPRSGDLSVYWYQQSLDQGLQFLIQYYNGEERAKGNILERFSAQQFPDLHSELNLSSLELGDSALYFCASSYGGKNIQYFGAGTRLSVL.

The J gene is TRBJ2-1, the V gene TRBV7-9; 11 bases are a match to TRBD1. Germline assignment: CDR1 SEHNR and CDR2 FQNEAQ (reference sequence). The CDR3 contains 16 residues. Unmatched junction bases numbered 9, after V lost 5 bases and J lost 6 bases. CDR3 residues: CASSRQPGQGGNEQFF. The CDR3 DNA sequence: TGTGCCAGCAGCCGCCAGCCGGGACAGGGGGGCAATGAGCAGTTCTTC.

The chain employs TRBV2 and TRBJ2-1; no clear D gene. Germline-derived CDR1 and CDR2 are SNHLY and FYNNEI. The CDR3 runs 11 residues. Trimming took off 8 bases at V and 7 bases at J, with 9 bases between the two ends. The CDR3 spells CASGRGNEQFF. The DNA of the CDR3 is TGTGCCAGCGGGCGTGGGAATGAGCAGTTCTTC.

This clone was picked up a small number of times. The V gene is TRBV1, the J gene TRBJ2-3; TRBD2, the table's D call, lacks a check against the DNA. TRBV1 represents a pseudogene. The CDR3 extends over 17 amino acids. The CDR3 loop is CTSSHHSAGPGTDTQYF. The CDR3 DNA is TGCACCAGCAGCCACCATTCAGCGGGGCCTGGCACAGATACGCAGTATTTT.

The rearrangement uses TRBV6-6 and TRBJ2-1, with 10 bases that match TRBD2. Trimming removed 10 bases from V and 2 bases from J; junction bases left unmatched: 5. Germline V lookup: CDR1 MNHNY, CDR2 SVGAGI (reference sequence). The CDR3 has 14 residues. The CDR3 here is CATTLAGAYNEQFF. DNA of the CDR3: TGTGCCACGACTCTAGCGGGAGCCTACAATGAGCAGTTCTTC.

This clone came up once. This chain uses TRBV6-5 with TRBJ1-4; D is unresolved. The germline gives CDR1 MNHEY, CDR2 SVGAGI. V was clipped by 7 bases and J by 3 bases, with 15 bases between them. CDR3 length equals 15 residues. The CDR3 is CASTDTKGANEKLFF. CDR3 DNA: TGTGCCAGCACCGATACGAAGGGAGCTAATGAAAAACTGTTTTTT.

This clone was seen only once. The identical CDR3 is also encoded by other nucleotide sequences in the sample. The chain carries TRBV15 and TRBJ1-5; D is perhaps TRBD1 (5 bases). The CDR3 runs to 15 residues. Germline V CDR1 and CDR2: LNHNV, YYDKDF (reference sequence). V dropped 0 bases and J dropped 3 bases, with 9 bases sitting between them. CDR3 in amino acids: CATSRDLGDNQPQHF. The CDR3 DNA reads as TGTGCCACCAGCAGAGATCTAGGGGACAATCAGCCCCAGCATTTT.

The CDR3 region has the DNA TGTGCCAGCAGCTTGTTCGTGGGAGGAATGTTTTTT. It yields the protein CASSLFVGGMFF. The rearrangement links TRBV5-6 to TRBJ2-2; D is possibly TRBD2 (6 bases). The CDR3 has 12 residues. Germline CDR1 reads SGHDT; CDR2 reads YYEEEE. Trimming cost V 1 base and J 15 bases, with 13 bases left between them.

V usage is TRBV10-3 and J usage is TRBJ1-4; tentative D call: TRBD1 (6 bases). Trimming shortened V by 0 bases and J by 2 bases, and 10 bases separated the two germline ends. Germline V CDR1 and CDR2: ENHRY, SYGVKD. CDR3 length equals 16 residues. CDR3 sequence (DNA): TGTGCCATCAGTGAGTCACAGGGAATGACTAATGAAAAACTGTTTTTT. Protein product: CAISESQGMTNEKLFF.

This sequence joins TRBV2 and TRBJ2-7; 7 bases are a match to TRBD2. Germline CDR1 SNHLY, CDR2 FYNNEI. The J segment lost 1 base and the V segment lost 7 bases, leaving 4 bases of the junction unmatched. The CDR3 is 13 amino acids. The CDR3 spells CASIGGLSYEQYF. As DNA, the CDR3 is TGTGCCAGCATCGGGGGACTATCCTACGAGCAGTACTTC.

The chain uses TRBV5-6 and TRBJ2-2, with 7 bases identical to TRBD2. Per germline, CDR1 SGHDT and CDR2 YYEEEE. V was clipped by 1 base and J by 7 bases; unmatched bases: 1. The CDR3 is made up of 13 amino acids. CDR3 sequence reads: CASSLQRGGELFF. For the CDR3, the DNA is TGTGCCAGCAGCTTGCAGCGGGGCGGGGAGCTGTTTTTT.